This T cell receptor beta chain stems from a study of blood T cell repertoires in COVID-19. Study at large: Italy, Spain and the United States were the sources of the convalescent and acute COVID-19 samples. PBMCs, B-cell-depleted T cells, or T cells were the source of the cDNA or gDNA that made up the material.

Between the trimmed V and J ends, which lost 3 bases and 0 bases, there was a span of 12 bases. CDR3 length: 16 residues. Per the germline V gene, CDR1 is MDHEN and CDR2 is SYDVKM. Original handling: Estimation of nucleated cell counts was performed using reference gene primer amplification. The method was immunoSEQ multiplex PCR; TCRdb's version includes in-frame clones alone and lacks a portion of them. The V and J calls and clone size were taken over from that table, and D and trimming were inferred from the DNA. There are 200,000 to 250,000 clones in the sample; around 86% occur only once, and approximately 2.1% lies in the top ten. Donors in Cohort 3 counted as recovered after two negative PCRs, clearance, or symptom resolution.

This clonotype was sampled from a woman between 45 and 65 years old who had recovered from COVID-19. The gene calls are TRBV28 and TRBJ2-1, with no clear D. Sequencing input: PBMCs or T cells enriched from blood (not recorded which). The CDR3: CASSFTTPSSYNEQFF. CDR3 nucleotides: TGTGCCAGCAGTTTCACAACCCCCAGCTCCTACAATGAGCAGTTCTTC.